These 15 T cell receptor beta chains share one sample of origin, sequenced in a study of T cell changes during pregnancy in multiple sclerosis. Repertoires were generated with immunoSEQ multiplex PCR, while TCRdb's copy carries only in-frame clones and drops some. The data hold tens of thousands of clones, with around nine tenths observed a single time. The sample was CD8+ T cells from peripheral blood mononuclear cells, taken before pregnancy. The source of these receptors is a female donor with multiple sclerosis, enrolled in a pregnancy study.

This chain connects TRBV11-2 to TRBJ2-1; weak D call: TRBD1 (7 bases). The CDR3 loop spans 14 amino acids. The V gene's germline CDR1 is SGHAT and CDR2 FQNNGV. The V and J ends lost 2 bases and 7 bases respectively, with 12 bases between them. The CDR3: CASSLPTGRNEQFF. The CDR3, as DNA: TGTGCCAGCAGCTTACCGACAGGGAGGAATGAGCAGTTCTTC.

The genes are TRBV13 and TRBJ1-3, with 9 nucleotides matching TRBD1. Trimming took 2 bases from V and 3 from J; bases not matched to a gene: 2. The CDR3 runs 15 residues. The germline V gene has CDR1 PRHDT and CDR2 FYEKMQ (reference sequence). The CDR3 region is CASSLTGGVGNTIYF. DNA of the CDR3: TGTGCCAGCAGCTTAACAGGGGGCGTTGGAAACACCATATATTTT.

The rearrangement uses TRBV30 and TRBJ2-2; TRBD1 is a possible D gene (6 bases). V was trimmed by 4 bases and J by 2 bases, leaving 11 bases between them. The CDR3 loop spans 14 amino acids. Germline V gene lookup returns CDR1 GTSNPN and CDR2 SVGIG (reference sequence). CDR3 region: CAWTGRGNTGELFF. CDR3 DNA sequence: TGTGCCTGGACGGGCAGGGGAAACACCGGGGAGCTGTTTTTT. The variable domain in full, with the rest retrieved from reference TRBV30 and TRBJ2-2, is SQTIHQWPATLVQPVGSPLSLECTVEGTSNPNLYWYRQAAGRGLQLLFYSVGIGQISSEVPQNLSASRPQDRQFILSSKKLLLSDSGFYLCAWTGRGNTGELFFGEGSRLTVL.

This clone was seen a few times. The rearrangement joins TRBV19 to TRBJ1-1; possibly TRBD1 for D (6 bases). This CDR3 is built from 14 residues. V lost 5 bases, J lost 4 bases, and 14 bases lay in between. The germline gives CDR1 LNHDA, CDR2 SQIVND (reference sequence). This CDR3 is CASSAEGVSTEAFF. The CDR3 nucleotides are TGTGCCAGTAGTGCTGAGGGGGTTAGCACTGAAGCTTTCTTT.

The chain carries TRBV29-1 and TRBJ1-1; 8 nucleotides line up with TRBD1. Germline V lookup: CDR1 SQVTM, CDR2 ANQGSEA. V shed 8 bases, J shed 5 bases, and the junction held 7 bases outside the gene matches. The CDR3 loop spans 12 amino acids. The CDR3 here is CSKQGAGTEAFF. In DNA, the CDR3 is TGCAGCAAGCAGGGGGCTGGGACTGAAGCTTTCTTT.

This CDR3 is CASSQTAAANEKLFF. The DNA for the CDR3 is TGTGCCAGCAGCCAGACCGCGGCAGCTAATGAAAAACTGTTTTTT. The chain has TRBV11-2 and TRBJ1-4; D uncertain. Germline values: CDR1 SGHAT, CDR2 FQNNGV. CDR3 length: 15 amino acids. V was trimmed by 5 bases and J by 3 bases, leaving 13 bases between them.

The gene calls are TRBV2 and TRBJ2-3; a possible D gene is TRBD2 (6 bases). The CDR3 is made up of 15 amino acids. Germline V lookup: CDR1 SNHLY, CDR2 FYNNEI. V was shortened by 4 bases and J by 0 bases, with 11 bases between the two germline ends. CDR3 nucleotides: TGTGCCAGCAGTGGGTTGGGGGGTAGCACAGATACGCAGTATTTT. This translates into CASSGLGGSTDTQYF.

The chain joins TRBV27 to TRBJ2-1; TRBD2 matches at 8 bases. Germline V gene data show CDR1 as MNHEY and CDR2 as SMNVEV (reference sequence). The J segment lost 9 bases and the V segment lost 7 bases, leaving 11 bases of the junction unmatched. The CDR3 is 14 residues long. CDR3 protein: CASNPSGLEFEQFF. For the CDR3, the DNA is TGTGCCAGCAATCCATCGGGACTAGAGTTTGAGCAGTTCTTC.

The CDR3 bases are TGTGCCAGTAGTATGCGGGGGTACGAGCAGTACTTC. Translation: CASSMRGYEQYF. The chain uses TRBV19 and TRBJ2-7; 7 positions agree with TRBD2. The CDR3 spans 12 residues. V lost 3 bases, J lost 4 bases, and 0 bases stayed unmatched. Germline V gene data show CDR1 as LNHDA and CDR2 as SQIVND (reference sequence).

This chain links TRBV19 with TRBJ2-1; 9 bases are shared with TRBD1. The V segment lost 10 bases and the J segment 5 bases; nucleotides outside the gene matches: 9. This CDR3 has 14 residues. Germline CDR1 reads LNHDA; CDR2 reads SQIVND (reference sequence). CDR3 sequence (DNA): TGTGCCACCGCCCGGGACAGGGAGGACAATGAGCAGTTCTTC. Residues: CATARDREDNEQFF.

The J gene is TRBJ1-2, the V gene TRBV6-5; weak D call: TRBD1 (5 bases). The CDR3 has 15 amino acids. The V end lost 10 bases, the J end lost 4 bases, and 22 bases lay between the germline ends. Germline-derived CDR1 and CDR2 are MNHEY and SVGAGI. DNA of the CDR3: TGTGCCATTGACGGGACTGAGAACTTTCGCTATGGCTACACCTTC. Protein sequence: CAIDGTENFRYGYTF.

This clone was found once. The CDR3: CASSLPGDGYTF. CDR3 sequence (DNA): TGTGCCAGCAGTTTACCAGGGGATGGCTACACCTTC. The chain recombines TRBV27 with TRBJ1-2; possibly TRBD1 for D (6 bases). The CDR3 is 12 amino acids. V gave up 2 bases and J gave up 6 bases, with 7 bases separating them. Per germline, CDR1 MNHEY and CDR2 SMNVEV (reference sequence).

The chain has TRBV7-2 and TRBJ1-2; maybe TRBD1 (6 bases). V was clipped by 1 base and J by 8 bases, with 17 bases between them. The CDR3 covers 15 residues. Germline assignment: CDR1 SGHTA and CDR2 FQGNSA. The CDR3 DNA reads as TGTGCCAGCAGCTTAGACCTATCAGGTGGGGGCGGCTACACCTTC. Amino acid sequence: CASSLDLSGGGGYTF.

This chain connects TRBV4-1 to TRBJ2-7; perhaps TRBD1 as D (5 bases). The CDR3 consists of 15 residues. V shed 0 bases and J shed 3 bases, with 12 bases lying between them. CDR1 is MGHRA and CDR2 is YSYEKL in the germline V gene. The CDR3 region has the DNA TGCGCCAGCAGCCAAGATGGGCAGGGTGACTACGAGCAGTACTTC. Translated, it gives CASSQDGQGDYEQYF.

J is TRBJ2-3 and V is TRBV9; TRBD1 matches at 7 bases. The CDR3 covers 15 residues. Trimming at V came to 3 bases and at J to 0 bases, leaving 4 bases not matched to a gene. Per the germline V gene, CDR1 is SGDLS and CDR2 is YYNGEE. Here the CDR3 reads CASSAGQASTDTQYF. Here the CDR3 DNA reads TGTGCCAGCAGCGCTGGACAGGCTAGCACAGATACGCAGTATTTT.